The rows below give T cell receptor beta chains drawn from one sample of a study of blood T cell repertoires in COVID-19. The method was immunoSEQ multiplex PCR; TCRdb's version includes in-frame clones alone and lacks a portion of them. The data hold approximately 180,000 clones, with about 80% observed a single time. Sequencing used peripheral blood. All receptors derive from a woman between 65 and 79 years old with acute or convalescent COVID-19. Each CDR3 is given with its conserved first and last residue. A D gene is named only where the DNA matches it firmly. Clone size, where shown, is once, few, many, or a class for clones that have expanded.

d_call j_call clone_size v_call cdr3_length cdr3_nt cdr3_aa
NA TRBJ1-2 NA TRBV11-3 12 TGTGCCAGCAGCTTAGAAGGCGGCTCCGACACCTTC CASSLEGGSDTF
TRBD2 TRBJ2-2 NA TRBV7-3 15 TGTGCCAGCAGCTCTAGCGGGATGGGTACCGGGGAGCTGTTTTTT CASSSSGMGTGELFF
TRBD2 TRBJ2-7 NA TRBV7-8 14 TGTGCCAGCAGCCTTAGCGGGAGGCGATTCGAGCAGTACTTC CASSLSGRRFEQYF
NA TRBJ2-7 medium-sized TRBV27 14 TGTGCCAGCAGCCCGACCGCGGCCTCCTACGAGCAGTACTTC CASSPTAASYEQYF
TRBD2 TRBJ2-1 NA TRBV14 17 TGTGCCAGCAGCCAAATAATAGCGGGGACGTTCTACAATGAGCAGTTCTTC CASSQIIAGTFYNEQFF
NA TRBJ1-4 NA TRBV19 19 TGTGCCAGTATCGGAGTCGGCGGCAGAGAATATGCAACTAATGAAAAACTGTTTTTT CASIGVGGREYATNEKLFF
NA TRBJ1-2 NA TRBV24-1 15 TGTGCCACCAGTGAAAACAGGGAATGGGGCTATGGCTACACCTTC CATSENREWGYGYTF
NA TRBJ2-3 few TRBV2 15 TGTGCCAGCAGTGCCACTGGAGGAGCCGCGGATACGCAGTATTTT CASSATGGAADTQYF
TRBD2 TRBJ2-1 NA TRBV19 15 TGTGCCAGTAGTATTGCGGCGGGGGCCTACAATGAGCAGTTCTTC CASSIAAGAYNEQFF
TRBD1 TRBJ1-2 NA TRBV5-4 14 TGTGCCAGCAGCGGCCTCCAGGGGGCCTATGGCTACACCTTC CASSGLQGAYGYTF
NA TRBJ2-1 NA TRBV2 16 TGTGCCAGCAGTCCCTTCAGCGGAAGTGGGAAAAGCGAGCAGTTCTTC CASSPFSGSGKSEQFF
TRBD1 TRBJ1-6 NA TRBV6-6 16 TGTGCCAGCAGTCTAACGACAGGGGATAAGAATTCACCCCTCCACTTT CASSLTTGDKNSPLHF
TRBD1 TRBJ1-2 once TRBV29-1 14 TGCAGCGTTGAAGAGGCAGGGGGCGGCTATGGCTACACCTTC CSVEEAGGGYGYTF
NA TRBJ2-7 NA TRBV28 14 TGTGCCAGCAGTTTCCCAGGGGTGCCCTACGAGCAGTACTTC CASSFPGVPYEQYF